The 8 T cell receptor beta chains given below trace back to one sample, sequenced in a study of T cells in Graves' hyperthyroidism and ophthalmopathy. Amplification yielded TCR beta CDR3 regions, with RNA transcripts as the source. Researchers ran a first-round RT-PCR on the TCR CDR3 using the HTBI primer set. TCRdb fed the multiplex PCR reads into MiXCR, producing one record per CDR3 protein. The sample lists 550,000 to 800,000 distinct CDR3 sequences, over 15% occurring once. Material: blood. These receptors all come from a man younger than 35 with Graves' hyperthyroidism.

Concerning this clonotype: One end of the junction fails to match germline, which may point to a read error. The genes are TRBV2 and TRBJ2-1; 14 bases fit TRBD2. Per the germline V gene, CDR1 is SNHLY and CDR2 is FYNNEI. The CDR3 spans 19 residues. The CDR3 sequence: CATSDYFIPGLAGDNEQFF. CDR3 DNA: TGTGCCACCAGTGACTACTTCATTCCGGGACTAGCGGGAGACAATGAGCAGTTCTTC.

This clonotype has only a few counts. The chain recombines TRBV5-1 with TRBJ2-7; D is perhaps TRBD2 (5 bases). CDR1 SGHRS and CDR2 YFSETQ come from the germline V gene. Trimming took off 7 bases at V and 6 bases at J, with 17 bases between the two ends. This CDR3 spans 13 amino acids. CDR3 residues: CASGYFQEGEQYF. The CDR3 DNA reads TGCGCCAGCGGTTATTTTCAAGAGGGCGAGCAGTACTTC.

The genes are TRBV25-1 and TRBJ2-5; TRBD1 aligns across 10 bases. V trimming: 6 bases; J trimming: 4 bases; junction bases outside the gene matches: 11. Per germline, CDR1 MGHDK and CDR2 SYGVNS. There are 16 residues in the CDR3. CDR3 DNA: TGTGCCAGCAGGGACCGTCGGGACAGGGGAGGAGAGACCCAGTACTTC. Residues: CASRDRRDRGGETQYF. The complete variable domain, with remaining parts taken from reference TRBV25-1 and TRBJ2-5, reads EADIYQTPRYLVIGTGKKITLECSQTMGHDKMYWYQQDPGMELHLIHYSYGVNSTEKGDLSSESTVSRIRTEHFPLTLESARPSHTSQYLCASRDRRDRGGETQYFGPGTRLLVL.

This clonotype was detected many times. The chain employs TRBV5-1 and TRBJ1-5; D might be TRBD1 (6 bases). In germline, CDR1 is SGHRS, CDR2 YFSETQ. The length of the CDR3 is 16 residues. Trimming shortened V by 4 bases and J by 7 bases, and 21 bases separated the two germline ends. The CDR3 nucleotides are TGCGCCAGCAGCCCACTCGGCACTTCCCAGGGGCAGCCCCAGCATTTT. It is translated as CASSPLGTSQGQPQHF.

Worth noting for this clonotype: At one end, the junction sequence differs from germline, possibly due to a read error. The CDR3 spells CTSSLVGGQEAYEQYF. CDR3 nucleotides: TGTACCAGCAGTTTGGTAGGCGGACAGGAAGCCTACGAGCAGTACTTC. The chain uses TRBV27 and TRBJ2-7; 7 nucleotides align to TRBD1. The CDR3 sequence is 16 residues long. Germline CDR1 is MNHEY and CDR2 is SMNVEV (reference sequence).

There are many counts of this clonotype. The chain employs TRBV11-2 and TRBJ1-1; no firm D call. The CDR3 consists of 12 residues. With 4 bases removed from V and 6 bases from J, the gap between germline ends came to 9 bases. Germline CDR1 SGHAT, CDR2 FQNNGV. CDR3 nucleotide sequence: TGTGCCAGCAGCTCCCGGGCCCCTGAAGCTTTCTTT. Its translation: CASSSRAPEAFF. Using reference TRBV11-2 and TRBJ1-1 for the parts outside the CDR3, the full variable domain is EAGVAQSPRYKIIEKRQSVAFWCNPISGHATLYWYQQILGQGPKLLIQFQNNGVVDDSQLPKDRFSAERLKGVDSTLKIQPAKLEDSAVYLCASSSRAPEAFFGQGTRLTVV.

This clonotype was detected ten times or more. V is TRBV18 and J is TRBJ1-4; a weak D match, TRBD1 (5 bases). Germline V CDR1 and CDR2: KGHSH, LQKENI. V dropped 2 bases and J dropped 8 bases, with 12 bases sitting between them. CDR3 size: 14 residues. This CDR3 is CASSPGLGTEKLFF. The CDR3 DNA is TGTGCCAGCTCACCAGGCTTGGGGACCGAAAAACTGTTTTTT.

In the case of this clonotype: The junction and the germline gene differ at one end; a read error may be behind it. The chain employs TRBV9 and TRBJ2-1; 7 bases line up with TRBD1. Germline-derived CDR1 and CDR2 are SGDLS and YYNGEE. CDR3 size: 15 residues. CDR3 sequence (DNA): TGTGCCAGCAGGGTAGGGGGCGCAACTTACAATGAGCAGTTCTTC. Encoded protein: CASRVGGATYNEQFF.